This T cell receptor beta chain emerged from a study of cytomegalovirus exposure and HLA in healthy donors. Study-wide findings and caveats: In a later analysis, the majority of CMV-associated beta chains seemingly showed HLA restriction.

Notes on this clone: The antigen is undetermined. The junction shows a germline mismatch at one end, possibly a read error.

Primers for the PCR totalled 60 Vbeta and 13 Jbeta. The repertoire was sequenced with immunoSEQ multiplex PCR; TCRdb's copy has only in-frame clones and lacks some. The sample shows over 130,000 clones, approximately 88% of them seen only once. The source of this sequence is a woman in her thirties or forties in good health and CMV-seronegative. The sample taken for sequencing was PBMCs.

CDR3 DNA: TGTGCCACCAGCAGTGTTCACCGGGACATAAGGAGGTGGGCCTTC. It encodes CATSSVHRDIRRWAF. This chain links TRBV15 with TRBJ1-2, with a possible D match to TRBD1 (6 bases). This CDR3 is 15 amino acids long. Germline values: CDR1 LNHNV, CDR2 YYDKDF (reference sequence).